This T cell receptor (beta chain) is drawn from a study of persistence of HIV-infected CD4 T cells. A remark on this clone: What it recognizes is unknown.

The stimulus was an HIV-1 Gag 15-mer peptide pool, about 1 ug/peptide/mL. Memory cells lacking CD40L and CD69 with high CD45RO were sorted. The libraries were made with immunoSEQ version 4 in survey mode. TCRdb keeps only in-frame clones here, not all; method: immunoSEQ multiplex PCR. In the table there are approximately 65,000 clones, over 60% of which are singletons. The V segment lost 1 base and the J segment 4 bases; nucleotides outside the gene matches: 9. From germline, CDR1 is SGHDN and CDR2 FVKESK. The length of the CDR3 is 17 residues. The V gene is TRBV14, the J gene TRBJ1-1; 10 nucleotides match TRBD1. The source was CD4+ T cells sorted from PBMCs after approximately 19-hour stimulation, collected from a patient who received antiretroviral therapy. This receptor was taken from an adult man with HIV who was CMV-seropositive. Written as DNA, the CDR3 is TGTGCCAGCAGCCAAGGGGGTTGGAGGGACAGGGGCACTGAAGCTTTCTTT. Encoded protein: CASSQGGWRDRGTEAFF.